This TCR beta chain came from a study of blood T cell repertoires in COVID-19. CDR3 length: 20 residues. Trimming took off 5 bases at V and 9 bases at J, with 37 bases between the two ends. CDR1 is MDHEN, CDR2 SYDVKM, per germline. TCRdb's copy holds only in-frame clones and misses some; the assay was immunoSEQ multiplex PCR. The sample lists about 240,000 clones; roughly four fifths were seen once. The receptor comes from a woman aged 70 to 79 with acute or convalescent COVID-19. What was sequenced was peripheral blood. The chain carries TRBV28 and TRBJ1-1, with D possibly TRBD1 on 5 matching bases. CDR3: CASSPPGGGSHRYGSSKAFF. CDR3 DNA sequence: TGTGCCAGCAGTCCACCGGGGGGAGGGAGTCACAGGTACGGATCGTCCAAAGCTTTCTTT.